Listed here are 29 T cell receptor beta chains from one sample, sequenced in a study of blood T cell repertoires in COVID-19. Sequenced by immunoSEQ multiplex PCR; TCRdb stores in-frame clones only, minus some. Of about 230,000 clones in the sample, approximately 82% are singletons; the top ten hold approximately 2.6%. The sample comprised peripheral blood. Source of these receptors: a woman in her sixties or seventies with active or convalescent COVID-19.

In DNA, the CDR3 is TGTGCCAGCTCACCAGGGGGCGGCGAGCAGTACTTC. Translated, it gives CASSPGGGEQYF. The V and J genes are TRBV18 and TRBJ2-7, with D tentatively TRBD1 (6 bases). Per germline, CDR1 KGHSH and CDR2 LQKENI. CDR3 length: 12 amino acids. V was pared by 2 bases and J by 6 bases, with 8 bases between.

The V call is TRBV30, the J call TRBJ2-3, with a weak D call TRBD2 (5 bases). The CDR3 is 15 amino acids. V was pared by 0 bases and J by 3 bases, with 13 bases between. Germline V CDR1 and CDR2: GTSNPN, SVGIG (reference sequence). The CDR3 nucleotides are TGTGCCTGGAGTGTACGCGGGCGGTTGACAGATACGCAGTATTTT. Its translation is CAWSVRGRLTDTQYF.

V gene TRBV5-4 combines with J gene TRBJ1-2, with D possibly TRBD1 on 6 matching bases. In germline, CDR1 is SGHNT, CDR2 YYREEE (reference sequence). The CDR3 loop spans 14 amino acids. V lost 0 bases to trimming and J lost 6 bases, with 12 bases between them. CDR3 sequence reads: CASSLAAGVDGYTF. The CDR3 region has the DNA TGTGCCAGCAGCTTGGCCGCAGGGGTGGATGGCTACACCTTC. The full variable domain, with the rest looked up from reference TRBV5-4 and TRBJ1-2, is ETGVTQSPTHLIKTRGQQVTLRCSSQSGHNTVSWYQQALGQGPQFIFQYYREEENGRGNFPPRFSGLQFPNYSSELNVNALELDDSALYLCASSLAAGVDGYTFGSGTRLTVV.

This clone was seen more than once but under ten times. The genes are TRBV5-1 and TRBJ2-7; 11 bases line up with TRBD2. V shed 1 base, J shed 0 bases, and the junction held 0 bases outside the gene matches. The V gene's germline CDR1 is SGHRS and CDR2 YFSETQ. The CDR3 has 15 residues. DNA for the CDR3: TGCGCCAGCAGCTTGACTAGCGGGAGCTCCTACGAGCAGTACTTC. This sequence encodes CASSLTSGSSYEQYF.

The chain combines TRBV28 with TRBJ1-5; 7 bases align to TRBD1. Looked up from germline, CDR1 is MDHEN and CDR2 is SYDVKM. The CDR3 spans 18 residues. V shed 6 bases, J shed 0 bases, and the junction held 14 bases outside the gene matches. The CDR3 is CASRGTGTVSYSNQPQHF. CDR3 in DNA: TGTGCCAGCAGGGGCACCGGGACAGTCTCATATAGCAATCAGCCCCAGCATTTT.

The V call is TRBV6-5, the J call TRBJ1-2, with a tentative D call TRBD1 (5 bases). V was clipped by 0 bases and J by 7 bases, with 15 bases between them. Looked up from germline, CDR1 is MNHEY and CDR2 is SVGAGI. The CDR3 has 15 residues. This CDR3 reads CASSYSAGYLGGYTF. CDR3 nucleotide sequence: TGTGCCAGCAGTTACTCTGCAGGGTATCTGGGTGGCTACACCTTC.

This clone showed up just a few times. This rearrangement joins TRBV15 to TRBJ2-1; 8 bases match TRBD1. V lost 8 bases to trimming and J lost 4 bases; unmatched junction nucleotides: 7. Germline V gene data show CDR1 as LNHNV and CDR2 as YYDKDF (reference sequence). The CDR3 spans 14 residues. The CDR3 DNA follows: TGTGCCACCCTACCGGGACAGGAGTACAATGAGCAGTTCTTC. This gives the protein CATLPGQEYNEQFF.

The chain combines TRBV28 with TRBJ1-5; D gene ambiguous. Germline V lookup: CDR1 MDHEN, CDR2 SYDVKM. This CDR3 region has 14 residues. V lost 7 bases and J 6 bases, leaving 16 bases between the germline ends. CDR3 protein: CASNSQREGQPQHF. Written as DNA, the CDR3 is TGTGCCAGCAACTCCCAAAGAGAGGGTCAGCCCCAGCATTTT.

V usage is TRBV29-1 and J usage is TRBJ1-2; no clear D. This CDR3 is 13 amino acids long. Germline CDR1 and CDR2: SQVTM and ANQGSEA. Trimming took 5 bases from V and 4 from J, leaving 14 bases between them. CDR3 coding DNA: TGCAGCGTTCAACGGGGTGCCTTCTATGGCTACACCTTC. Residues: CSVQRGAFYGYTF.

This clone came up a few times. This rearrangement joins TRBV28 to TRBJ1-4; unclear D gene. The CDR3 is 15 residues long. V was shortened by 6 bases and J by 8 bases, with 19 bases between the two germline ends. Per germline, CDR1 MDHEN and CDR2 SYDVKM. The CDR3 coding sequence is TGTGCCAGCAGGTTGGCGGGCCTCGTTCAGGAAAAACTGTTTTTT. Protein: CASRLAGLVQEKLFF. Together with reference TRBV28 and TRBJ1-4, the CDR3 gives the full variable domain: DVKVTQSSRYLVKRTGEKVFLECVQDMDHENMFWYRQDPGLGLRLIYFSYDVKMKEKGDIPEGYSVSREKKERFSLILESASTNQTSMYLCASRLAGLVQEKLFFGSGTQLSVL.

V gene TRBV19 combines with J gene TRBJ2-2, with D perhaps TRBD1 (6 bases). The CDR3 extends over 14 amino acids. Germline CDR1 and CDR2: LNHDA and SQIVND (reference sequence). V shed 3 bases and J shed 7 bases, with 12 bases lying between them. The CDR3 coding sequence is TGTGCCAGTAGTATGCAGGGGCTGGTCGGGGAGCTGTTTTTT. Its translation is CASSMQGLVGELFF.

The V and J genes are TRBV4-2 and TRBJ2-5; possibly TRBD2 for D (6 bases). The germline V gene has CDR1 LGHNA and CDR2 YNFKEQ. Trimming cost V 0 bases and J 5 bases, with 10 bases left between them. This CDR3 is built from 14 residues. The CDR3 nucleotides read TGTGCCAGCAGCCAAGATGGAGGGTTGGAGACCCAGTACTTC. Its translation: CASSQDGGLETQYF.

The V gene is TRBV7-8, the J gene TRBJ1-5; D is uncertain. The CDR3 runs to 16 residues. Trimming took off 2 bases at V and 0 bases at J, with 11 bases between the two ends. Germline V gives CDR1 SGHVS, CDR2 FQNEAQ. The CDR3 sequence is CASSLIRSLSNQPQHF. The CDR3 region has the DNA TGTGCCAGCAGCTTAATAAGGAGTCTTAGCAATCAGCCCCAGCATTTT.

The V and J genes are TRBV28 and TRBJ1-5; the D is unclear. The CDR3 extends over 13 amino acids. Germline lookup yields CDR1 MDHEN and CDR2 SYDVKM. The chain's CDR3 is CVTARLTFQPQHF. Written as DNA, the CDR3 is TGTGTCACTGCGAGGCTAACATTTCAGCCCCAGCATTTT.

The J gene is TRBJ1-4, the V gene TRBV5-1; D call uncertain. Per germline, CDR1 SGHRS and CDR2 YFSETQ. The length of the CDR3 is 13 residues. Trimming shortened V by 0 bases and J by 5 bases, and 5 bases separated the two germline ends. The CDR3 loop is CASSLDGNEKLFF. The CDR3 DNA follows: TGCGCCAGCAGCTTGGACGGGAATGAAAAACTGTTTTTT.

CDR3 sequence reads: CASSFGRAGPSTYEQYF. The DNA for the CDR3 is TGTGCCAGCAGCTTTGGTCGCGCGGGGCCCTCGACCTACGAGCAGTACTTC. The chain combines TRBV5-4 with TRBJ2-7; possibly TRBD2 for D (6 bases). The CDR3 runs 17 residues. The V gene's germline CDR1 is SGHNT and CDR2 YYREEE (reference sequence). V lost 2 bases and J 2 bases, leaving 20 bases between the germline ends.

This chain links TRBV5-1 with TRBJ1-1; the D gene is possibly TRBD1 (5 bases). Germline CDR1 SGHRS, CDR2 YFSETQ. V was shortened by 0 bases and J by 1 base, with 7 bases between the two germline ends. This CDR3 has 14 residues. Here the CDR3 DNA reads TGCGCCAGCAGCTTGGACCAGGGGAACACTGAAGCTTTCTTT. Translating gives CASSLDQGNTEAFF.

A single count supports this clone. The chain couples TRBV4-3 to TRBJ1-5; D possibly corresponds to TRBD1 (6 bases). Germline CDR1 LGHNA, CDR2 YSLEER. The CDR3 is 15 amino acids. V was pared by 0 bases and J by 6 bases, with 12 bases between. The DNA for the CDR3 is TGCGCCAGCAGCCAAGATACGGCAGGGGTTCAGCCCCAGCATTTT. It encodes CASSQDTAGVQPQHF.

The table lists this clone with a few counts. The rearrangement links TRBV7-9 to TRBJ2-5; no clear D. V shed 2 bases and J shed 5 bases, with 9 bases lying between them. The CDR3 has 13 residues. Germline-derived CDR1 and CDR2 are SEHNR and FQNEAQ (reference sequence). Here the CDR3 DNA reads TGTGCCAGCAGCTTATCCCTTCTGGAGACCCAGTACTTC. It yields the protein CASSLSLLETQYF.

Notes on this clone: The junction and the germline gene differ at one end; a read error may be behind it. CDR3 in DNA: TGTGCCAGCAATTACGTCGCTAGCAGGGGAGACACCGGGGAGCTGTTTTTT. Translating it yields CASNYVASRGDTGELFF. The rearrangement joins TRBV6-2 or TRBV6-3 to TRBJ2-2; D may be TRBD1 (6 bases). Per germline, CDR1 MNHEY and CDR2 SVGEGT. The CDR3 is 17 residues long.

This chain connects TRBV3-1 (or the pseudogene TRBV3-2) to TRBJ2-7; D is perhaps TRBD1 (6 bases). Germline loops: CDR1 LGHDT, CDR2 YNNKEL (reference sequence). V lost 3 bases and J 7 bases, leaving 13 bases between the germline ends. The length of the CDR3 is 13 residues. The CDR3 DNA is TGTGCCAGCAGCCAGGGGGCCCCCGGGGAGCAGTACTTC. The encoded protein is CASSQGAPGEQYF.

There are many counts of this clone. V gene TRBV18 combines with J gene TRBJ1-3; weak D call: TRBD1 (5 bases). V gave up 5 bases and J gave up 0 bases, with 14 bases separating them. The CDR3 totals 16 residues. The V gene's germline CDR1 is KGHSH and CDR2 LQKENI. The CDR3 DNA follows: TGTGCCAGCTCAACGGACACTGTCGGCTCTGGAAACACCATATATTTT. This sequence encodes CASSTDTVGSGNTIYF.

The chain uses TRBV7-2 and TRBJ2-3; 13 bases align to TRBD2. The V gene's germline CDR1 is SGHTA and CDR2 FQGNSA. This CDR3 contains 16 residues. J lost 2 bases, V lost 5 bases, and 4 bases had no gene match. CDR3 sequence reads: CASSMGLAGPTDTQYF. The CDR3 bases are TGTGCCAGCAGCATGGGACTAGCGGGGCCCACAGATACGCAGTATTTT.

This chain uses TRBV5-1 with TRBJ2-1; D may be TRBD1 (5 bases). The CDR3 loop spans 14 amino acids. V was shortened by 3 bases and J by 2 bases, with 9 bases between the two germline ends. Germline lookup yields CDR1 SGHRS and CDR2 YFSETQ. The CDR3 region has the DNA TGCGCCAGCAGCTCTGACAGAACCTACAATGAGCAGTTCTTC. Translating gives CASSSDRTYNEQFF.

This chain links TRBV27 with TRBJ2-2; the match to TRBD1 covers 8 bases. CDR1 is MNHEY and CDR2 is SMNVEV in the germline V gene (reference sequence). J was trimmed by 0 bases and V by 1 base; bases with no gene match: 4. The CDR3 is made up of 17 amino acids. This chain's CDR3 is CASSLFGTGTNTGELFF. CDR3 DNA sequence: TGTGCCAGCAGTTTATTCGGGACAGGCACGAACACCGGGGAGCTGTTTTTT.

The chain carries TRBV12-3 or TRBV12-4 and TRBJ2-2; no firm D call. The length of the CDR3 is 11 residues. V lost 3 bases, J lost 7 bases, and 3 bases lay in between. The CDR3 region is CASSLYGELFF. The CDR3 coding sequence is TGTGCCAGCAGTTTGTACGGGGAGCTGTTTTTT.

The V gene is TRBV2, the J gene TRBJ2-3, with 9 bases matching TRBD2. Trimming removed 4 bases from V and 1 base from J; junction bases left unmatched: 3. This CDR3 has 15 amino acids. CDR1 is SNHLY, CDR2 FYNNEI, per germline. In DNA, the CDR3 is TGTGCCAGCAGTGCAGGCGGGGGGGGCACAGATACGCAGTATTTT. Its translation is CASSAGGGGTDTQYF.

This clone was seen a single time. The gene calls are TRBV29-1 and TRBJ2-2; the D is unclear. Germline V lookup: CDR1 SQVTM, CDR2 ANQGSEA. This CDR3 has 12 residues. V lost 6 bases, J lost 5 bases, and 10 bases lay in between. This CDR3 is CSVALVTGELFF. The CDR3 DNA is TGCAGCGTCGCTCTAGTAACCGGGGAGCTGTTTTTT.

The chain couples TRBV5-1 to TRBJ2-1; 9 positions agree with TRBD2. Unmatched junction bases numbered 10, after V lost 0 bases and J lost 9 bases. The CDR3 length is 16 residues. Per germline, CDR1 SGHRS and CDR2 YFSETQ. The CDR3 DNA is TGCGCCAGCAGCTTGGGAGTAGCGGGAGTTCGGGGTGAGCAGTTCTTC. Translation gives CASSLGVAGVRGEQFF.